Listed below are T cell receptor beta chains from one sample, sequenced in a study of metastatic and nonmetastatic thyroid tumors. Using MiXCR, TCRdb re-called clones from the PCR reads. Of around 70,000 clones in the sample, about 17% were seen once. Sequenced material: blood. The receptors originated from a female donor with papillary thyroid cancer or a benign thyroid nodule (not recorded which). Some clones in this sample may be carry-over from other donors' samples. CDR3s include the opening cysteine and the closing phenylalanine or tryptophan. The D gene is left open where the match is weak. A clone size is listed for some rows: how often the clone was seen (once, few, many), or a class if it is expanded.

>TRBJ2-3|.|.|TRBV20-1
CSAREAVANPDTQYF
TGCAGTGCTAGAGAGGCAGTAGCGAATCCAGATACGCAGTATTTT
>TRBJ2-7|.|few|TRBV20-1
CSAREGGFSYEQYF
TGCAGTGCTAGGGAGGGGGGCTTCTCCTACGAGCAGTACTTC
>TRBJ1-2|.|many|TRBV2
CASSLQADYGYTF
TGTGCCAGCAGTCTCCAGGCCGACTATGGCTACACCTTC
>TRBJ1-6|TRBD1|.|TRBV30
CAWLARDRRGNSPLHF
TGTGCCTGGTTAGCCCGGGACAGGAGGGGTAATTCACCCCTCCACTTT
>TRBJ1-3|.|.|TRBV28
CASSSSTVSGNTIYF
.
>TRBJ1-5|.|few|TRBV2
CARGATPGQPQHF
TGTGCCAGGGGGGCTACCCCGGGTCAGCCCCAGCATTTT
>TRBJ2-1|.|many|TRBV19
CASSLLSQGEQFF
TGTGCCAGTAGCCTCCTCAGTCAGGGGGAGCAGTTCTTC
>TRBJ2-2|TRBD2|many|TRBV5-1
CASSSGGSRPGELFF
TGCGCCAGCAGCTCAGGCGGGAGTCGGCCCGGGGAGCTGTTTTTT
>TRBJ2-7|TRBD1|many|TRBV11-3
CASSPGTGGDEQYF
TGTGCCAGCAGCCCCGGGACAGGGGGTGACGAGCAGTACTTC
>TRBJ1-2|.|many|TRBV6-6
CASSYLGRDGYTF
TGTGCCAGCAGTTACTTGGGGAGGGATGGCTACACCTTC
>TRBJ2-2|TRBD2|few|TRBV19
CASKLAGEAGELFF
TGTGCCAGTAAGCTAGCGGGAGAGGCCGGGGAGCTGTTTTTT
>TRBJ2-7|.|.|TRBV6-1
CASTGGPENYEQYF
TGTGCCAGCACTGGGGGGCCAGAGAACTACGAGCAGTACTTC
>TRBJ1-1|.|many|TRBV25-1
CASSNLDRMAPKAFF
TGTGCCAGCAGTAACCTTGACAGGATGGCTCCTAAAGCTTTCTTT
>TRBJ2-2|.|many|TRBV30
CAWRSFGDGELFF
TGTGCCTGGAGATCCTTCGGGGACGGGGAGCTGTTTTTT
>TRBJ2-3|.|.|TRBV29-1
CSVVERGTDTQYF
TGCAGCGTTGTTGAGCGGGGCACAGATACGCAGTATTTT
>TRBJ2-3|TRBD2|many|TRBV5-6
CASSLAGGTDTQYF
TGTGCCAGCAGCTTAGCGGGAGGCACAGATACGCAGTATTTT
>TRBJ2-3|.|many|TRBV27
CASSFGGPSTDTQYF
TGTGCCAGCAGTTTCGGGGGGCCCAGCACAGATACGCAGTATTTT
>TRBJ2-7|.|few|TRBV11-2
CASSQPGFEPQYF
TGTGCCAGCAGCCAACCGGGATTTGAACCGCAGTACTTC
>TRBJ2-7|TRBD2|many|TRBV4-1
CASSHTRLAGPYEQYF
TGCGCCAGCAGCCACACGAGACTAGCGGGGCCCTACGAGCAGTACTTC
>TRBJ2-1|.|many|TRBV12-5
CASGLVRSGNEQFF
TGTGCTAGTGGTTTGGTACGAAGTGGGAATGAGCAGTTCTTC
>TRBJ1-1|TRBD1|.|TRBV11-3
CASSPGQPLNTEAFF
TGTGCCAGCAGCCCGGGACAGCCTTTGAACACTGAAGCTTTCTTT
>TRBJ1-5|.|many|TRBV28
CASTRGGGGHQPQHF
TGTGCCAGCACCCGTGGGGGGGGGGGGCATCAGCCCCAGCATTTT
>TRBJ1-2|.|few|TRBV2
CASSGLGLYGYTF
TGTGCCAGCAGTGGGCTGGGACTCTATGGCTACACCTTC
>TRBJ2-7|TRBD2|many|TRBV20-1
CSAPTSGVNEQYF
TGCAGTGCACCGACTAGCGGGGTAAACGAGCAGTACTTC
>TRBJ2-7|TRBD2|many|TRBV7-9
CASSLRTSGPYEQYF
TGTGCCAGCAGCCTCCGGACTAGCGGGCCTTACGAGCAGTACTTC
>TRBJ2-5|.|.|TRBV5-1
CASRWGGERKYQETQYF
TGCGCCAGCAGATGGGGGGGCGAGCGGAAGTACCAAGAGACCCAGTACTTC
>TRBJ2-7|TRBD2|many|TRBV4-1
CASSQGHSGNYEQYF
TGCGCCAGCAGCCAAGGTCATAGCGGGAACTACGAGCAGTACTTC
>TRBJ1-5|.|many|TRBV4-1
CASSQDRMNQPQHF
TGCGCCAGCAGCCAAGACAGAATGAATCAGCCCCAGCATTTT
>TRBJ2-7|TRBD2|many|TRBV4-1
CASSPREGGYEQYF
TGCGCCAGCAGCCCCAGGGAGGGTGGCTACGAGCAGTACTTC